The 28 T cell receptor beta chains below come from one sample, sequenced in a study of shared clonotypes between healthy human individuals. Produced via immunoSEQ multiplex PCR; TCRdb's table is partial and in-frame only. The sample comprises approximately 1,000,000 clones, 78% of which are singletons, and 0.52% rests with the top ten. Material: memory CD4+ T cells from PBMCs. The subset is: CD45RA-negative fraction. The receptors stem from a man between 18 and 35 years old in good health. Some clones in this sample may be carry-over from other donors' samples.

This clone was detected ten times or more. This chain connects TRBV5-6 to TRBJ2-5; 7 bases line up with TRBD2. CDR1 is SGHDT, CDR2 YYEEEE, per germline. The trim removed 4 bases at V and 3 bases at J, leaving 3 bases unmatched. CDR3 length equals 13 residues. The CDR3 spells CASSGLVKETQYF. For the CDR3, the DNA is TGTGCCAGCAGCGGACTAGTGAAAGAGACCCAGTACTTC.

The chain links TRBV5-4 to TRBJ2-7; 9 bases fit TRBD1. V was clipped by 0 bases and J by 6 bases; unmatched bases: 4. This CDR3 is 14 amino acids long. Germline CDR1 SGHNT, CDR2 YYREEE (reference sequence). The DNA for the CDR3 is TGTGCCAGCAGCTTGGGGGACAGGGCGCGCGAGCAGTACTTC. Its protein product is CASSLGDRAREQYF.

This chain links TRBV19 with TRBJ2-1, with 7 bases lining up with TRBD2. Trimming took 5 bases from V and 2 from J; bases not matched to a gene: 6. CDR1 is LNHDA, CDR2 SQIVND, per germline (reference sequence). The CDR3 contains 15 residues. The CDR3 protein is CASSRSGPPYNEQFF. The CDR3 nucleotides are TGTGCCAGTAGTCGTAGCGGGCCACCCTACAATGAGCAGTTCTTC.

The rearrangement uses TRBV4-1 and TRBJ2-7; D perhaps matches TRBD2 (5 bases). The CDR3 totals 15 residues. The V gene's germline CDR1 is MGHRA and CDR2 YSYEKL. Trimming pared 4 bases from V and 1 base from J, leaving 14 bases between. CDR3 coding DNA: TGCGCCAGCAGCCCGAGGGAGCGAGTATCCTACGAGCAGTACTTC. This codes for CASSPRERVSYEQYF.

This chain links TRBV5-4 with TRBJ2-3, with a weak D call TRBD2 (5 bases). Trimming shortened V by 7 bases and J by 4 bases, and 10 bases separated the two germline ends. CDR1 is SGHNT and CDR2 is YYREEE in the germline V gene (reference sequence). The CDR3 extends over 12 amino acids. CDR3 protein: CASASSSDTQYF. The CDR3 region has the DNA TGTGCCAGCGCTTCTAGCTCAGATACGCAGTATTTT.

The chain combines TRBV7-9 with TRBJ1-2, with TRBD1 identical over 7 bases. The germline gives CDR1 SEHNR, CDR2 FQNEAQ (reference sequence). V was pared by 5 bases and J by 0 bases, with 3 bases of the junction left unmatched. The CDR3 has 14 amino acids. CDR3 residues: CASSRGQSNYGYTF. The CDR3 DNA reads TGTGCCAGCAGCCGGGGACAGTCTAACTATGGCTACACCTTC.

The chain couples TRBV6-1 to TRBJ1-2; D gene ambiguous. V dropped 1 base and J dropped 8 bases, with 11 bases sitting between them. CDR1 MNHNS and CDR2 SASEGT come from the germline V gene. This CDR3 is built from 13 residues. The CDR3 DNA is TGTGCCAGCAGTGAAGAAACGGGTTCAGGCTACACCTTC. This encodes CASSEETGSGYTF.

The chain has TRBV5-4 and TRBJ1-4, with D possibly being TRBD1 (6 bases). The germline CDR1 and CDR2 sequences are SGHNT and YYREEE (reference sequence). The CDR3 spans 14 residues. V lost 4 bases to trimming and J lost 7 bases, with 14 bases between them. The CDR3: CASSPDGRGEKLFF. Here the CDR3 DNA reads TGTGCCAGCAGCCCGGATGGCAGGGGTGAAAAACTGTTTTTT.

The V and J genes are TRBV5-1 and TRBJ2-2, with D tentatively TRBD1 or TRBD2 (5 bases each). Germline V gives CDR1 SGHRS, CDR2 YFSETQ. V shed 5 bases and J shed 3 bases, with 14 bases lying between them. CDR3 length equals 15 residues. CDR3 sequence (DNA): TGCGCCAGCAGATTCCGGGGCGGAGACACCGGGGAGCTGTTTTTT. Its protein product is CASRFRGGDTGELFF.

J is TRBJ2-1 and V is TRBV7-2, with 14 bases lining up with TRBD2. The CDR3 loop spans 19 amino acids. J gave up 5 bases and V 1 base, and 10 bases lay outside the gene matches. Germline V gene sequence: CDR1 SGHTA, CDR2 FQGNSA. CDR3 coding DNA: TGTGCCAGCAGCTTAGAGGTGGGGAGGACTAGCGGGAGGAACAATGAGCAGTTCTTC. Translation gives CASSLEVGRTSGRNNEQFF.

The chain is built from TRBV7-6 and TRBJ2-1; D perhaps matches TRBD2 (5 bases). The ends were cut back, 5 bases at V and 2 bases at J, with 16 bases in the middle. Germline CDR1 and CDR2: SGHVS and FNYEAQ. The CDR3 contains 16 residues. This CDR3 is CASSPERGYPYNEQFF. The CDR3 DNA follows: TGTGCCAGCAGCCCAGAGCGAGGGTACCCCTACAATGAGCAGTTCTTC.

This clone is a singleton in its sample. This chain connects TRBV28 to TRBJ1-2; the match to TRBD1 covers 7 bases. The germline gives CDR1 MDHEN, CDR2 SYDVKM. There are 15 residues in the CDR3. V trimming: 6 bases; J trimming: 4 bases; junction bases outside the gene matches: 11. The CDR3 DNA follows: TGTGCCAGCAGCCTTACCGGAGGGGGCGGCTATGGCTACACCTTC. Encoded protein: CASSLTGGGGYGYTF.

CDR3 sequence: CASRETSGSSYEQYF. The CDR3 coding sequence is TGTGCCAGCAGGGAGACTAGCGGGAGCTCCTACGAGCAGTACTTC. The rearrangement uses TRBV6-6 and TRBJ2-7; 12 nucleotides match TRBD2. The CDR3 is 15 residues long. The J segment lost 0 bases and the V segment lost 6 bases, leaving 3 bases of the junction unmatched. Germline V gene data show CDR1 as MNHNY and CDR2 as SVGAGI (reference sequence).

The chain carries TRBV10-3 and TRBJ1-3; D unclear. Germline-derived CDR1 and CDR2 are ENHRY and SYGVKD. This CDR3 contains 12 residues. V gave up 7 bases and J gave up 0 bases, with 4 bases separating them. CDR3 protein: CAITDSGNTIYF. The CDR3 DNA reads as TGTGCCATCACGGACTCTGGAAACACCATATATTTT.

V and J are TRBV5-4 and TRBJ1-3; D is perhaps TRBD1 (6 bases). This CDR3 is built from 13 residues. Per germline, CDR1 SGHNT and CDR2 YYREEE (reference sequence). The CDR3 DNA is TGTGTCACTAGTTCAGGGGCTGGAAACACCATATATTTT. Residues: CVTSSGAGNTIYF.

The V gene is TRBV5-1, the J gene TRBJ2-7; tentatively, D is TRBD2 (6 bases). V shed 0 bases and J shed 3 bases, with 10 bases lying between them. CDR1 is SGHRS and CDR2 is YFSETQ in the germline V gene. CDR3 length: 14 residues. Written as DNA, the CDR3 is TGCGCCAGCAGCTTGGACAGGAGGGACTACGAGCAGTACTTC. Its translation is CASSLDRRDYEQYF.

The CDR3, as DNA: TGCAGCGTTTCGGGATCACGGGATACGCAGTATTTT. This sequence encodes CSVSGSRDTQYF. The chain combines TRBV29-1 with TRBJ2-3, with D perhaps matching TRBD2 (5 bases). The CDR3 totals 12 residues. CDR1 and CDR2 (germline): SQVTM, ANQGSEA. Trimming pared 5 bases from V and 6 bases from J, leaving 12 bases between.

CDR3 loop: CASSPYTETQYF. CDR3 in DNA: TGTGCCAGCTCACCATATACCGAGACCCAGTACTTC. The chain links TRBV18 to TRBJ2-5; no clear D. Deletions cut 2 bases from V and 5 bases from J, with 6 bases between. The CDR3 loop spans 12 amino acids. Germline CDR1 KGHSH, CDR2 LQKENI.

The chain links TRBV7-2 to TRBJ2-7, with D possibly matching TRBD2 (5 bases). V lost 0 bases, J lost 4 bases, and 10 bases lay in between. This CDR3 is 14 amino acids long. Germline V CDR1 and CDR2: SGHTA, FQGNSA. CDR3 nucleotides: TGTGCCAGCAGCTTAGCCCGGGGAGAGTACGAGCAGTACTTC. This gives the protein CASSLARGEYEQYF.

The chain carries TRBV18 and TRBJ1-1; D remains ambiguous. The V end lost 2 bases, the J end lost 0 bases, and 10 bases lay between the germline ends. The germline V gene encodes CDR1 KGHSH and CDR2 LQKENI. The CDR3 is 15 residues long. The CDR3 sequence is CASSPGQRLNTEAFF. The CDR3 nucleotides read TGTGCCAGCTCACCAGGGCAGAGGCTGAACACTGAAGCTTTCTTT.

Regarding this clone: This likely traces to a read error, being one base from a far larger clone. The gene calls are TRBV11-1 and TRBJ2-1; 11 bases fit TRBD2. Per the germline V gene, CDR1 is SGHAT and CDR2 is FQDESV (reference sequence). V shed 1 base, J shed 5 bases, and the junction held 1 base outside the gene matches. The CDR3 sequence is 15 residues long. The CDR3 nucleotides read TGTGCCAGCAGCTTAGGACTAGCGGGAAACAATGAGCAGTTCTTC. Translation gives CASSLGLAGNNEQFF.

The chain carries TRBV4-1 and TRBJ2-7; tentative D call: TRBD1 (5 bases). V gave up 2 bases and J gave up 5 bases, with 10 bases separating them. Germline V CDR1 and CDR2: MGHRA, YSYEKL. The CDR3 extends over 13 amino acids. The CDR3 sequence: CASSQMTVDEQYF. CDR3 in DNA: TGCGCCAGCAGCCAAATGACAGTTGACGAGCAGTACTTC.

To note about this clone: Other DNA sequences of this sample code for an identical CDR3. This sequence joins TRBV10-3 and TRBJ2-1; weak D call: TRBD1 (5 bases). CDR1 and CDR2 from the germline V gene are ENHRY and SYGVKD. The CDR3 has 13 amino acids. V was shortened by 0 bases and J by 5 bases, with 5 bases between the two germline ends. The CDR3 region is CAISESGDNEQFF. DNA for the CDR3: TGTGCCATCAGTGAGTCAGGGGACAATGAGCAGTTCTTC.

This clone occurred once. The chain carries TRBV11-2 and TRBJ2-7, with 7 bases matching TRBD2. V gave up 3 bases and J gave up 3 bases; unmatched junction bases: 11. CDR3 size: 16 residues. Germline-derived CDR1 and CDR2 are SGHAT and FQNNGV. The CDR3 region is CASSFEGGSKVYEQYF. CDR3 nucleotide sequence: TGTGCCAGCAGCTTCGAAGGCGGGAGCAAGGTCTACGAGCAGTACTTC.

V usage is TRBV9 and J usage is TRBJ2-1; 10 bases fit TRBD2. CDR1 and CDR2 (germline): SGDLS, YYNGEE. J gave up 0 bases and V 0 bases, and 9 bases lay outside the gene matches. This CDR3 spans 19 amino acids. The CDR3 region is CASSVDRLAGLSSYNEQFF. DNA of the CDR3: TGTGCCAGCAGCGTAGATCGACTAGCGGGTTTGAGCTCCTACAATGAGCAGTTCTTC.

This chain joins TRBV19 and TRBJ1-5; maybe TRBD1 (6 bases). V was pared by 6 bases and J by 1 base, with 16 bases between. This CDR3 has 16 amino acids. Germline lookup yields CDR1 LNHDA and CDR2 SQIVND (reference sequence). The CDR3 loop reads CASSEIRGRSNQPQHF. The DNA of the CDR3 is TGTGCCAGTAGCGAGATCAGGGGAAGGAGCAATCAGCCCCAGCATTTT.

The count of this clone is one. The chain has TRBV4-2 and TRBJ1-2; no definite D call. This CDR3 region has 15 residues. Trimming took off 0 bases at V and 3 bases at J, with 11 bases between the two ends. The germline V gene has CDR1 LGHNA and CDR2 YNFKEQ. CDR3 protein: CASSQDLRTYYGYTF. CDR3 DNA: TGTGCCAGCAGCCAAGATCTCCGGACGTACTATGGCTACACCTTC.

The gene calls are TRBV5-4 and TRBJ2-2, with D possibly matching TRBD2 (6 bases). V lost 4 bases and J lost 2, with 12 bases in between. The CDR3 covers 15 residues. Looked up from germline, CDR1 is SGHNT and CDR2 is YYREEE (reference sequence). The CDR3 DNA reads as TGTGCCAGCAGCCCGGAGGGGCCAAACACCGGGGAGCTGTTTTTT. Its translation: CASSPEGPNTGELFF.